The TCR beta chain under discussion was sequenced for a study of OX40 agonist ivuxolimab in advanced cancers. Study-wide results and limits: Clonal expansion was seen in CD4+ and CD8+ blood T cells by week 6 at 0.1 to 3.0 mg/kg. Which antigen the expanded peripheral T cells recognized is unknown.

To note about this clone: Its target is unknown.

There are 14 residues in the CDR3. Per germline, CDR1 SNHLY and CDR2 FYNNEI. The V end was cut by 6 bases, the J end by 5 bases, with 16 bases between. The table came from immunoSEQ multiplex PCR; TCRdb's copy has only in-frame clones and leaves some out. The top ten clones hold less than 0.35% of a sample with 100,000 to 120,000 clones, around 90% of them seen once. The chain links TRBV2 to TRBJ2-5, with D perhaps TRBD1 (6 bases). The source of this sequence is an adult with an advanced solid tumor such as melanoma, head and neck, liver or kidney cancer. The source was CD4+ or CD8+ T cells sorted from blood, collected in a trial of the OX40 agonist ivuxolimab. CDR3 in DNA: TGTGCCAGCAGAGTGGACAGAGGCGGGGAGACCCAGTACTTC. This encodes CASRVDRGGETQYF.